This T cell receptor beta chain was recovered during a study of identical twins. Only healthy Caucasians were enrolled as donors. Whole-study results and caveats: Out-of-frame alpha sequences common to twins exhibited an excess of low generation probability. Diverse VJ usage suggested most zero-insertion clonotypes were not invariant T cells.

CDR1 and CDR2 (germline): DFQATT, SNEGSKA (reference sequence). CDR3 size: 15 residues. V was pared by 6 bases and J by 3 bases, with 4 bases of the junction left unmatched. Carrying unique molecular identifiers, the cDNA also gained a universal primer site through template switching. TCRdb itself ran the 5' RACE reads through MiXCR, one entry per CDR3 protein. The table has roughly 200,000 distinct CDR3 sequences, about 7.5% seen once. This clonotype appeared many times. Its target is unknown. These records were also assigned to another study, of yellow fever vaccine responses in identical twins.

Material for sequencing was memory (CD45RO+) T cells sorted from blood. This sequence joins TRBV20-1 and TRBJ2-1; 14 bases line up with TRBD2. The clonotype originates from a woman under 30 in good health. CDR3 in amino acids: CSAPGLAGDYNEQFF. The CDR3 nucleotides are TGCAGTGCCCCGGGACTAGCGGGAGACTACAATGAGCAGTTCTTC.